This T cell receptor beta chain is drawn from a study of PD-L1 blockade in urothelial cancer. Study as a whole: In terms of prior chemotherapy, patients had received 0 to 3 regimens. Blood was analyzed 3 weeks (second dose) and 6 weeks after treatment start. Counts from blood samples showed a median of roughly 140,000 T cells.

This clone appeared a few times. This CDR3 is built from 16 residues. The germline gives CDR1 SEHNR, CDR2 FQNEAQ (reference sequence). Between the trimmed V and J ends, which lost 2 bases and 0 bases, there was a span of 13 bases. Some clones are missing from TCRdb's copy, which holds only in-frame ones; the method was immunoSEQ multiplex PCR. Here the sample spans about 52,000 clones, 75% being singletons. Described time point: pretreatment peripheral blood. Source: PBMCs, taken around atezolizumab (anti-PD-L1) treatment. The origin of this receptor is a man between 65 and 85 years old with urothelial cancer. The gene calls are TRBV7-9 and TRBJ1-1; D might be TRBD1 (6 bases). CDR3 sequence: CASSLTPGEMNTEAFF. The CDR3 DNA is TGTGCCAGCAGCTTAACCCCAGGGGAAATGAACACTGAAGCTTTCTTT.